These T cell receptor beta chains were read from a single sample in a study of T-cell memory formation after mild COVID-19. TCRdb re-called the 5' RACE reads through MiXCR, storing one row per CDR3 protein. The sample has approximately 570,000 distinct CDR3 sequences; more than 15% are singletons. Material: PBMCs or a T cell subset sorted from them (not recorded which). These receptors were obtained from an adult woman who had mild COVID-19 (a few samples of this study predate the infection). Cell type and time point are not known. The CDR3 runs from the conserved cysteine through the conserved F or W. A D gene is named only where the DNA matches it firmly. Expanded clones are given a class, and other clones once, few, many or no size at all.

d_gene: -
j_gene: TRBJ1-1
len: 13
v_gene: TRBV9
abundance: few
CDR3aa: CASSPFGNTEAFF
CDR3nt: TGTGCCAGCAGCCCCTTTGGGAACACTGAAGCTTTCTTT

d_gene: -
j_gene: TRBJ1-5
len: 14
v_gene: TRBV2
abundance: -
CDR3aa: CASSEDGKSGPQHF
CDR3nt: TGTGCCAGCAGTGAAGATGGGAAGAGTGGGCCCCAGCATTTT

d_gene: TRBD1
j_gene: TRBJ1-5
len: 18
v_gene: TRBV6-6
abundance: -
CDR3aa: CASSYSTPRQGVNQPQHF
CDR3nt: TGTGCCAGCAGTTACTCAACCCCACGGCAGGGGGTGAATCAGCCCCAGCATTTT

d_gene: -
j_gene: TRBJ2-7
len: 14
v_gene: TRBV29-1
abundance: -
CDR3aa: CSVEDLGRGGEQYF
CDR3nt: TGCAGCGTTGAAGATCTAGGCAGGGGTGGCGAGCAGTACTTC

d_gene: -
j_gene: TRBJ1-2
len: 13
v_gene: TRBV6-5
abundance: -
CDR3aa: CASSRQWLDGYTF
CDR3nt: TGTGCCAGCTCACGACAGTGGTTGGATGGCTACACCTTC

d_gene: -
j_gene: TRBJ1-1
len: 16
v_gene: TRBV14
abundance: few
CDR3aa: CASSQDRAGPHTEAFF
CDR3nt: TGTGCCAGCAGCCAAGATAGGGCAGGGCCTCACACTGAAGCTTTCTTT

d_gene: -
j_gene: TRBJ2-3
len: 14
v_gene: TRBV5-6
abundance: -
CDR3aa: CASSSYPDSYTQYF
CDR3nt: TGTGCCAGCAGCTCGTACCCGGACAGTTATACGCAGTATTTT

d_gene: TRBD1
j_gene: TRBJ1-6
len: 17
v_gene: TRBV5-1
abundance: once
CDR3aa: CASSSSPGQGGNSPLHF
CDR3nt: TGCGCCAGCAGCTCTTCTCCGGGACAGGGTGGTAATTCACCCCTCCACTTT

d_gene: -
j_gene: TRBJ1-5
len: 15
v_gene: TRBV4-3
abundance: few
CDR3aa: CASSQDMTEDQPQHF
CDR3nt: TGCGCCAGCAGCCAAGATATGACAGAGGATCAGCCCCAGCATTTT

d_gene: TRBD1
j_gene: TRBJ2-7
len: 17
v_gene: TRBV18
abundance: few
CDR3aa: CASSPPGRGHQGGEQYF
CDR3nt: TGTGCCAGCTCACCCCCGGGCAGGGGGCATCAGGGGGGAGAGCAGTACTTC

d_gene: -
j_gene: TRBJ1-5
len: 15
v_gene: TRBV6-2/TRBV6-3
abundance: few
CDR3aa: CASRPRTGGNQPQHF
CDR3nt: TGTGCCAGCAGACCTCGGACCGGGGGCAATCAGCCCCAGCATTTT

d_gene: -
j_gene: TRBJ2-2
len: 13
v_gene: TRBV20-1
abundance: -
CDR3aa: CSATGGGTGELFF
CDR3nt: TGCAGTGCTACAGGGGGGGGTACCGGGGAGCTGTTTTTT

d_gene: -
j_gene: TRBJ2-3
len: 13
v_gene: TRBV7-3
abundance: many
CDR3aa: CASSLLGADTQYF
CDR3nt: TGTGCCAGCAGCTTATTGGGGGCAGATACGCAGTATTTT

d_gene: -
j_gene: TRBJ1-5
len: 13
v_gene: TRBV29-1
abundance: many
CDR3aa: CSVGSSQGQPQHF
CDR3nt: TGCAGCGTTGGATCTTCTCAGGGACAGCCCCAGCATTTT

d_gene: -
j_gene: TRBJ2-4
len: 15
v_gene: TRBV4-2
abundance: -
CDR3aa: CASSQDQSARGIQYF
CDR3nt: TGTGCCAGCAGCCAAGATCAGAGCGCCCGGGGCATTCAGTACTTC

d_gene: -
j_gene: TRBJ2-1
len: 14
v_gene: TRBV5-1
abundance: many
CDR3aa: CASSLTGWSNEQFF
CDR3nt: TGCGCCAGCAGCTTAACGGGTTGGTCCAATGAGCAGTTCTTC

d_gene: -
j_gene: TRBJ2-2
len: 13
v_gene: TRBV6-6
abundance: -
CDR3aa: CASTGPNTGELFF
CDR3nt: TGTGCCAGCACCGGTCCGAACACCGGGGAGCTGTTTTTT

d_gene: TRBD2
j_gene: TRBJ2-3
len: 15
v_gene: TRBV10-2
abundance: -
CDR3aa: CASRNLAGGLDTQYF
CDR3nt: TGCGCCAGCAGAAATCTAGCGGGGGGATTAGATACGCAGTATTTT

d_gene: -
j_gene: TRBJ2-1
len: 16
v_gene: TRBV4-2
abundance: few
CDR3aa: CASSQPTRGLWNEQFF
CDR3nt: TGTGCCAGCAGCCAGCCGACTAGGGGATTGTGGAATGAGCAGTTCTTC

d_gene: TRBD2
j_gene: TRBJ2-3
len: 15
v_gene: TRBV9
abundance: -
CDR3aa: CASSVTPAGEDTQYF
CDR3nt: TGTGCCAGCAGCGTAACGCCAGCGGGAGAAGATACGCAGTATTTT

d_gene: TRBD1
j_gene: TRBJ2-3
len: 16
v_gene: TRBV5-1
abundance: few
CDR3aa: CASSFGTVLSTDTQYF
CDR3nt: TGCGCCAGCAGCTTTGGGACAGTACTTAGCACAGATACGCAGTATTTT

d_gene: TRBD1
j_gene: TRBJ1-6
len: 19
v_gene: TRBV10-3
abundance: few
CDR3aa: CAISGGSGTGAVHNSPLHF
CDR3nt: TGTGCCATCAGTGGGGGGTCCGGGACAGGGGCCGTTCATAATTCACCCCTCCACTTT

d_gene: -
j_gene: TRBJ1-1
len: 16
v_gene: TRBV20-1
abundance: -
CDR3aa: CSASPPPRAMNTEAFF
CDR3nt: TGCAGTGCAAGTCCACCCCCCAGGGCAATGAACACTGAAGCTTTCTTT

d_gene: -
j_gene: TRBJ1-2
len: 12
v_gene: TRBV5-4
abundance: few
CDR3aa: CASSPWTGGYTF
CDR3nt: TGTGCCAGCAGTCCTTGGACTGGAGGCTACACCTTC

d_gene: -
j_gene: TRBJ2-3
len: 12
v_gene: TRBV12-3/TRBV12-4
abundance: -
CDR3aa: CASTSPRGTQYF
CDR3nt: TGTGCCAGCACATCCCCCAGGGGTACGCAGTATTTT

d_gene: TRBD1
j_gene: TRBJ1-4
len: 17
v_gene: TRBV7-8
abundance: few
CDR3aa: CASSLTPRGSANEKLFF
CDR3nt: TGTGCCAGCAGCTTAACTCCCAGGGGGTCTGCTAATGAAAAACTGTTTTTT

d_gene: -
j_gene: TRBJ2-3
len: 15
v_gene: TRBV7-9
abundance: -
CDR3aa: CASSPGTVITDTQYF
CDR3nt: TGTGCCAGCAGCCCCGGGACCGTCATAACAGATACGCAGTATTTT

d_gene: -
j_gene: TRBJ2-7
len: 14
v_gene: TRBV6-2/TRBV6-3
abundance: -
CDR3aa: CASSQGGYHDEQYF
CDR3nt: TGTGCCAGCAGCCAGGGAGGTTATCACGACGAGCAGTACTTC

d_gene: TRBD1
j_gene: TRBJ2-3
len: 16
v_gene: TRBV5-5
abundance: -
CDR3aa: CASSFGTGTLTDTQYF
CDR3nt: TGTGCCAGCAGCTTCGGGACAGGGACTCTCACAGATACGCAGTATTTT

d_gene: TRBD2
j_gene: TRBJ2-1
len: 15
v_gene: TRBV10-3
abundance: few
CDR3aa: CAISELAGGDNEQFF
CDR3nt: TGTGCCATCAGTGAGTTGGCGGGGGGTGACAATGAGCAGTTCTTC

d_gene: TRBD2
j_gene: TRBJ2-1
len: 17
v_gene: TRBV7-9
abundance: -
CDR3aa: CASSPGSGGGPYNEQFF
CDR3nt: TGTGCCAGCAGCCCCGGTTCGGGCGGGGGGCCCTACAATGAGCAGTTCTTC

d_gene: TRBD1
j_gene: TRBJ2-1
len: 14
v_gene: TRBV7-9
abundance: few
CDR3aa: CASTPGQGTNEQFF
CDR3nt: TGTGCCAGCACCCCCGGACAGGGTACGAATGAGCAGTTCTTC

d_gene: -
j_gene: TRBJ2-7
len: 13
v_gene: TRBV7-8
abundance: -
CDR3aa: CASGTQNLYEQYF
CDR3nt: TGTGCCAGCGGTACACAAAACCTCTACGAGCAGTACTTC

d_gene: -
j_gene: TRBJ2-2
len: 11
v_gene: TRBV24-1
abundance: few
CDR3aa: CATSSSGELFF
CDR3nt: TGTGCCACCAGCTCATCCGGGGAGCTGTTTTTT

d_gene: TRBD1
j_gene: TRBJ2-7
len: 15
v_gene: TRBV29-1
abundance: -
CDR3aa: CSVVVGRQGLYEQYF
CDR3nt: TGCAGCGTTGTTGTCGGGAGACAGGGGCTCTACGAGCAGTACTTC

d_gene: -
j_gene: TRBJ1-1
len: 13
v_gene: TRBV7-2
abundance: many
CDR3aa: CASSLAEYTEAFF
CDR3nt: TGTGCCAGCAGCTTAGCTGAGTACACTGAAGCTTTCTTT

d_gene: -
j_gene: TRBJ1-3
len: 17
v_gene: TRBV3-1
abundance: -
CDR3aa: CASSLQGSRLSGNTIYF
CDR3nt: TGTGCCAGCAGCCTTCAGGGTAGTCGCCTCTCTGGAAACACCATATATTTT

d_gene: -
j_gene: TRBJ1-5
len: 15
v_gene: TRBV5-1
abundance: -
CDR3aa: CASSFDGVEYQPQHF
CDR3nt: TGCGCCAGCAGCTTTGACGGGGTAGAGTATCAGCCCCAGCATTTT

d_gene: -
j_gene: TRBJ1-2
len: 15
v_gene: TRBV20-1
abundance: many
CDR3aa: CSARDPEGWEYGYTF
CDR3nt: TGCAGTGCTAGAGATCCCGAAGGGTGGGAATATGGCTACACCTTC

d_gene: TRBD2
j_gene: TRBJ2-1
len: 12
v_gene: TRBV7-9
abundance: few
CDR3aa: CASSLEAGGNVF
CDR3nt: TGTGCCAGCAGCTTAGAAGCGGGAGGTAACGTCTTC

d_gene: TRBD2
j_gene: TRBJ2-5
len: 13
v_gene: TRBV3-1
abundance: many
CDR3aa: CASSPGGRETQYF
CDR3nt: TGTGCCAGCAGTCCGGGGGGACGAGAGACCCAGTACTTC

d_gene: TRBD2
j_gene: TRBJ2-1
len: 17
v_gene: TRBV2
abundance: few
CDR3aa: CASSALASGDSYNEQFF
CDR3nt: TGTGCCAGCAGCGCACTAGCGAGCGGGGACTCCTACAATGAGCAGTTCTTC

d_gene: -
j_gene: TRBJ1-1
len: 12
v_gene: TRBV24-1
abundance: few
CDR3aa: CATPPGGTEAFF
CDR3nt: TGTGCCACTCCCCCGGGGGGGACTGAAGCTTTCTTT

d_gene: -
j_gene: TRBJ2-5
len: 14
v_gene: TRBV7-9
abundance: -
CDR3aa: CASSFSQPQETQYF
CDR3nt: TGTGCCAGCAGCTTCTCCCAGCCCCAAGAGACCCAGTACTTC

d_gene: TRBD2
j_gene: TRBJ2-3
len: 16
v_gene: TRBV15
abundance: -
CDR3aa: CATSRDERGGSDTQYF
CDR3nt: TGTGCCACCAGCAGAGATGAGCGGGGGGGCTCAGATACGCAGTATTTT

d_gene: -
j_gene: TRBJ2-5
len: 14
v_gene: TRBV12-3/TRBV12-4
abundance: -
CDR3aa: CASSMAAVGETQYF
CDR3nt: TGTGCCAGCAGCATGGCCGCGGTCGGGGAGACCCAGTACTTC

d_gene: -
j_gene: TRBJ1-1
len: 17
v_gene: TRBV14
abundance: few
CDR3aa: CASSQAPGVGLYTEAFF
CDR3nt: TGTGCCAGCAGCCAAGCTCCCGGGGTAGGGCTGTACACTGAAGCTTTCTTT

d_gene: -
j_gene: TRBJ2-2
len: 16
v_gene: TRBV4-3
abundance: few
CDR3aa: CASSQAGTTNTGELFF
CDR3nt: TGCGCCAGCAGCCAAGCCGGGACAACGAACACCGGGGAGCTGTTTTTT

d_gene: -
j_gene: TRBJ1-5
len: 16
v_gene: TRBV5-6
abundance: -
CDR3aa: CASNAWSGPNNQPQHF
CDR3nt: TGTGCCAGCAACGCTTGGTCGGGGCCGAATAATCAGCCCCAGCATTTT

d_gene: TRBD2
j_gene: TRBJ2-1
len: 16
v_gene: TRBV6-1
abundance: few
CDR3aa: CASSAKTSGRYNEQFF
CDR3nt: TGTGCCAGCAGTGCAAAGACTAGCGGGAGATATAATGAGCAGTTCTTC

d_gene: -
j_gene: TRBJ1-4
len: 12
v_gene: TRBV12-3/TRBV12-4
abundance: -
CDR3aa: CASTQEGEKLFF
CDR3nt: TGTGCCAGCACCCAGGAGGGGGAAAAACTGTTTTTT

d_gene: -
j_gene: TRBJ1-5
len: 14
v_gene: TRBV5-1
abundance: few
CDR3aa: CASSPTGFGQPQHF
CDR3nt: TGCGCCAGCAGCCCCACAGGCTTCGGTCAGCCCCAGCATTTT

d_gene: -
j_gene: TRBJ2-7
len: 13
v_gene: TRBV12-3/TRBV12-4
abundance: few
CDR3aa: CASSPDPGREQYF
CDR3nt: TGTGCCAGCAGCCCAGACCCCGGCCGCGAGCAGTACTTC

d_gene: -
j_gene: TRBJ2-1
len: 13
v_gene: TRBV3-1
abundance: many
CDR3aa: CASSEPLAGAQFF
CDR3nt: TGTGCCAGCAGCGAACCGCTGGCGGGGGCCCAGTTCTTC

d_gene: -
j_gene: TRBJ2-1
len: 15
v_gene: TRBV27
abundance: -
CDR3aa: CASSLPRGAYNEQFF
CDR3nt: TGTGCCAGCAGTTTACCCAGGGGAGCCTACAATGAGCAGTTCTTC

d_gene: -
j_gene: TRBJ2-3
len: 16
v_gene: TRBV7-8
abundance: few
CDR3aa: CASSLRGGAYTDTQYF
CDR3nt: TGTGCCAGCAGCTTACGAGGGGGAGCCTACACAGATACGCAGTATTTT

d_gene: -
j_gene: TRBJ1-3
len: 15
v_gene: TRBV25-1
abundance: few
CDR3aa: CASSEYERAGNTIYF
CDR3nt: TGTGCCAGCAGTGAATATGAAAGGGCTGGAAACACCATATATTTT